This TCR beta chain was captured by sequencing in a study of CXCR3-negative and CXCR3-positive naive CD8 T cells. The study's findings and limits: TRB CDR3s of CXCR3-positive naive cells were more hydrophobic than those of CXCR3-negative naive cells.

Remarks on this clonotype: The antigen is not known.

UMI-labeled 5' RACE yielded the TRB cDNA libraries. TCRdb reprocessed the 5' RACE reads and reports one entry per CDR3 protein, with no DNA. The listing records some 130,000 distinct CDR3 sequences. Per CD8+ T cell subset, triplicate sorts of fewer than 350,000 cells each were done. CD45RO-CCR7+CD27+CD95- marked naive CD8+ T cells. The CDR3 has 18 residues. This receptor was obtained from a human donor in good health. Some clones in this sample may be carry-over from other donors' samples. The V and J genes are TRBV12-3 or TRBV12-4 and TRBJ2-1; without DNA, the TCRdb call of TRBD1 cannot be checked. Sequenced material: naive CXCR3+ CD8+ T cells from blood. This sample's subset: CD45RO-CCR7+CD27+CD95- naive CD8+ T cells expressing CXCR3 (TNR3+). CDR3 amino acids: CASSDSGTTNRDSNEQFF.